This T cell receptor (beta chain) was captured by sequencing in a study of metastatic and nonmetastatic thyroid tumors (dated by TCRdb to about 2020). About the investigation overall: Repertoires were compared across peripheral blood and tumor or nodule tissue samples from malignant and benign thyroid patients.

V and J are truncated by 5 bases and 8 bases respectively, leaving an intervening sequence of 3 bases. The CDR3 holds 8 amino acids from the cysteine to the phenylalanine. Left in the record is the CDR3 DNA by itself, 24 bases read in frame from the first base. For CDR1 and CDR2, the germline V gene (reference sequence) lists DFQATT and SNEGSKA. This clone showed up just a few times. Its antigen is still unknown. No base quality values were provided; no much bigger clone lies one nucleotide off. Receptor amplification or capture employed PCR. Instrument used: Illumina HiSeq 4000. High-throughput sequencing was used to profile the TCR beta-chain CDR3 region of each patient. For the original study's pipeline: CDR3 differences across clinicopathological groups were used to build a classifier for discriminating distant-metastatic papillary thyroid cancer patients. The Shannon index was used to assess repertoire diversity, and the Morisita-Horn index was used to assess tumor-blood repertoire similarity. TCRdb itself trimmed the public reads at Q25 with fastp, ran MiXCR and retained productive beta chains. In this record, the V and J calls reflect TCRdb's handling and not the investigators' own analysis. The sample table shows almost 9,500 clones, and around 31% are seen once. The top ten constitute over 20% of the sample.

Here is what the overall study found, with its caveats: In both blood and tumor samples, TCR beta diversity was reported to be significantly higher in malignant tumors than in benign nodules.

No treatment had been received by any patient before thyroid surgery. Using T-cell receptor beta sequencing, the researchers looked back retrospectively at clinical samples from patients, gathered between about 2011 and 2019. The chain employs TRBV20-1 and TRBJ1-1, with no confidently assigned D gene. The clonotype originates from a female donor with papillary thyroid cancer or a benign thyroid nodule (not recorded which). Some clones in this sample may be carry-over from other donors' samples. Sequencing was done on a sample of tumor tissue. CDR3 sequence: CSAYEAFF. The nucleotide sequence reads as follows: TGCAGTGCTTACGAAGCTTTCTTT.